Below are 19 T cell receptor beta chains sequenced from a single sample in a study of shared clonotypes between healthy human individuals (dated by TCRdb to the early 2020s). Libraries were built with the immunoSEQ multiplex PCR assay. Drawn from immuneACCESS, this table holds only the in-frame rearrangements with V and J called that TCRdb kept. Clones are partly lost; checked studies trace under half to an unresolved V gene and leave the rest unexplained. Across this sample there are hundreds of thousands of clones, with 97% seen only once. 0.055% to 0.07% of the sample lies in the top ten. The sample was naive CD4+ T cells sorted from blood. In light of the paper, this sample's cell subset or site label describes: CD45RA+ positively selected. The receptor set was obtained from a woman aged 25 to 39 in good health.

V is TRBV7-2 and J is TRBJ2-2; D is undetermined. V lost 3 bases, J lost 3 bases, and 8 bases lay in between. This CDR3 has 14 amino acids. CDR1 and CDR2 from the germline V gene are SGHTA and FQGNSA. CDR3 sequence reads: CASSFWGYTGELFF. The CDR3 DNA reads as TGTGCCAGCAGCTTTTGGGGTTACACCGGGGAGCTGTTTTTT.

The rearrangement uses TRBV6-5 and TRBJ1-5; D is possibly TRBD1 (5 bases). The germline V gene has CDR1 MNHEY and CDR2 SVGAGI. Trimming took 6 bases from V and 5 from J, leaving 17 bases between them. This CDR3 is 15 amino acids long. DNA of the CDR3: TGTGCCAGCAGGCCGAAACCCATGGGGGATCAGCCCCAGCATTTT. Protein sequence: CASRPKPMGDQPQHF.

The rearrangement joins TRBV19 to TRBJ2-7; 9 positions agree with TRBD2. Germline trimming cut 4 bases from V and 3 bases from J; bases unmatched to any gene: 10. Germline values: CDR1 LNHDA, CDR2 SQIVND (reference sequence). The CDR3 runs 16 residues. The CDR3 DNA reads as TGTGCCAGTAGTAATGATCACATAGCGGGAGTCTACGAGCAGTACTTC. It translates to CASSNDHIAGVYEQYF.

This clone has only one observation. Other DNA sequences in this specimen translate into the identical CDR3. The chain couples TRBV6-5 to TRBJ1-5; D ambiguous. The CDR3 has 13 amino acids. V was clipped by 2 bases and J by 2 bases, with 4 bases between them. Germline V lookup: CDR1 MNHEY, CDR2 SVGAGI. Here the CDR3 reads CASSYRRNQPQHF. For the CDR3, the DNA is TGTGCCAGCAGTTACCGACGCAATCAGCCCCAGCATTTT.

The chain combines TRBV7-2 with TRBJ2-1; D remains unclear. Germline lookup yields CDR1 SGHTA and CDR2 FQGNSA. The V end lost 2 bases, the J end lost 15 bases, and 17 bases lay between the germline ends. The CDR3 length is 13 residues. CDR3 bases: TGTGCCAGCAGCTTATTACAGTATTCACCAGTGTTCTTC. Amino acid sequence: CASSLLQYSPVFF.

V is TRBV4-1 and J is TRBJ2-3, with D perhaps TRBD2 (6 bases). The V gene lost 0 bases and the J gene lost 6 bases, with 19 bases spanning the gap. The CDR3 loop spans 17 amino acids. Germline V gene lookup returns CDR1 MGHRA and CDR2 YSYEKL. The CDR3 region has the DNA TGCGCCAGCAGCCAAGATGGGCCGGGAGAGTTGGGGGATACGCAGTATTTT. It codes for CASSQDGPGELGDTQYF.

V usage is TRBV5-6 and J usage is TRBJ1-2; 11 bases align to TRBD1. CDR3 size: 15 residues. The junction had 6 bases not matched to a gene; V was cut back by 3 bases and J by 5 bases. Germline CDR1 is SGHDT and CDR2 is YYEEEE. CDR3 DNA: TGTGCCAGCAGCTGGGGACAGGGGGTTGGGTATGGCTACACCTTC. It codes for CASSWGQGVGYGYTF.

In DNA, the CDR3 is TGTGCCAGCAGCTACACGACAGGGAGCTCTGCTGCTTTCTTT. Translating gives CASSYTTGSSAAFF. J is TRBJ1-1 and V is TRBV7-9; TRBD1 matches 7 bases. Germline V lookup: CDR1 SEHNR, CDR2 FQNEAQ (reference sequence). V dropped 4 bases and J dropped 11; count of bases not matched to a gene: 13. The CDR3 totals 14 residues.

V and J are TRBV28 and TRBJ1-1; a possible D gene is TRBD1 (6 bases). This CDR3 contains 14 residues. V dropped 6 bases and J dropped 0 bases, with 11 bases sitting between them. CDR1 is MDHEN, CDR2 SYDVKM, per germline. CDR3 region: CASSSGQMNTEAFF. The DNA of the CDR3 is TGTGCCAGCAGCAGCGGACAGATGAACACTGAAGCTTTCTTT.

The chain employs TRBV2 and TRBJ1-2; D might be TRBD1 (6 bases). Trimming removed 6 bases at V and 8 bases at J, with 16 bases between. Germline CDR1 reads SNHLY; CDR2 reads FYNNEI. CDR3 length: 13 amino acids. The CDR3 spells CASRSQGLEGYTF. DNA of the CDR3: TGTGCCAGCAGATCACAGGGTCTGGAGGGCTACACCTTC.

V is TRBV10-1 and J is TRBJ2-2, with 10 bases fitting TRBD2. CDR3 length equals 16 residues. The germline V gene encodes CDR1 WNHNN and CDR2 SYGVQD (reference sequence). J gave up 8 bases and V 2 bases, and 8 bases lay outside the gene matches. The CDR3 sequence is CASSEGASGSSGELFF. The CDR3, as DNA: TGCGCCAGCAGTGAGGGGGCTAGCGGGAGTTCTGGGGAGCTGTTTTTT.

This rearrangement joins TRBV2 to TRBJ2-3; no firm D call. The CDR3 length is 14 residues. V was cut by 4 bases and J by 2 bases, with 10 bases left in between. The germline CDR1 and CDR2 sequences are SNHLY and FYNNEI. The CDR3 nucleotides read TGTGCCAGCAGTGTCGAAAGAAACACAGATACGCAGTATTTT. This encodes CASSVERNTDTQYF.

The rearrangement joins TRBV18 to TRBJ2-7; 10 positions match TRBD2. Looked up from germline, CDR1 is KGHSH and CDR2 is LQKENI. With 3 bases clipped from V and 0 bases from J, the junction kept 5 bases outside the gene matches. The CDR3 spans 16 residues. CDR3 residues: CASSPRTSGTSYEQYF. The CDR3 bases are TGTGCCAGCTCACCTCGGACTAGCGGAACCTCCTACGAGCAGTACTTC.

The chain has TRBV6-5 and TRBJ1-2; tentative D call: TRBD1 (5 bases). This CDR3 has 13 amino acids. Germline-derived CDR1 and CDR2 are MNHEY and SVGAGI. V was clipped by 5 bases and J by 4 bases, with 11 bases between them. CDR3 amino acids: CASSPRRGYGYTF. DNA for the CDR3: TGTGCCAGCAGTCCCCGTAGGGGCTATGGCTACACCTTC.

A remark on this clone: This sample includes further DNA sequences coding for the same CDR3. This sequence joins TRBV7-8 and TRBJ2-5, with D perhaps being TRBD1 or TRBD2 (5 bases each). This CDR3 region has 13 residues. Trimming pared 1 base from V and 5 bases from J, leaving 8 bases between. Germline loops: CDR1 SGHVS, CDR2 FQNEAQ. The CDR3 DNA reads TGTGCCAGCAGCTTAGGGGGGAAGGAGACCCAGTACTTC. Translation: CASSLGGKETQYF.

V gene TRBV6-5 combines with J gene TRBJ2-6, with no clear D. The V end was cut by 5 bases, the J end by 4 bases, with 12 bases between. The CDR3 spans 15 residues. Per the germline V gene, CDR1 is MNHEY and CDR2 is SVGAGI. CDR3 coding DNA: TGTGCCAGCAGTCCCCGCCCCAAAGGGGCCAACGTCCTGACTTTC. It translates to CASSPRPKGANVLTF.

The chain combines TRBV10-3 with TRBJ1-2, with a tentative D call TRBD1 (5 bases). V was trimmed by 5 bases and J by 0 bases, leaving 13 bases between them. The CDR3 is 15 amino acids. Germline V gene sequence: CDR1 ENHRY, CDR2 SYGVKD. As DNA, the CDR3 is TGTGCCATCAGTCGAAGGGGTGGTACTAACTATGGCTACACCTTC. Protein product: CAISRRGGTNYGYTF.

The CDR3 loop is CASSGGGHEQYF. CDR3 DNA: TGTGCCAGTAGTGGGGGCGGTCACGAGCAGTACTTC. V and J are TRBV19 and TRBJ2-7, with a weak D call TRBD1 (6 bases). Trimming removed 5 bases at V and 5 bases at J, with 10 bases between. CDR1 and CDR2 (germline): LNHDA, SQIVND (reference sequence). The CDR3 runs 12 residues.

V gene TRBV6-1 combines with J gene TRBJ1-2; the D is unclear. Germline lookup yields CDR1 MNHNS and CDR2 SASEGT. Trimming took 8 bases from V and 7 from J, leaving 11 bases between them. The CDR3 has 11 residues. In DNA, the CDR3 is TGTGCCAGCCTCGGGAGAGTTGGCTACACCTTC. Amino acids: CASLGRVGYTF.